This TCR beta chain emerged from a study of blood T cell repertoires in COVID-19. Study-level background: Acute and convalescent COVID-19 samples came from the United States, Italy and Spain. Sample material is recorded as cDNA or gDNA derived from T cells, B-cell-depleted T cells, or PBMCs.

Germline V gives CDR1 SGHTS, CDR2 YDEGEE. The CDR3 length is 12 residues. Trimming took 6 bases from V and 9 from J; bases not matched to a gene: 5. As handled by the study authors: From reference gene primer amplification, estimates of nucleated cell counts were derived. Sequencing was performed with immunoSEQ multiplex PCR; in TCRdb, only in-frame clones are kept and a portion is missing. D and trimming come from the DNA, and the V and J calls and clone size come from that table. The table lists about 59,000 clones, more than 85% of them singletons. The gene calls are TRBV5-8 and TRBJ1-4; 7 bases map to TRBD1. The material sequenced was peripheral blood. This sequence was found in a man aged 80 or over in a cohort sampled during active COVID-19. The CDR3 sequence: CASTRDSKKLFF. DNA for the CDR3: TGTGCCAGCACCCGGGACAGTAAAAAACTGTTTTTT.